Listed below are T cell receptor beta chains from one sample, sequenced in a study of response to subunit inactivated influenza vaccine. TCRdb fed the RT-PCR reads into MiXCR, producing one record per CDR3 protein. The sample comprises about 180,000 distinct CDR3 sequences, about 10% of which are singletons, and 35% to 40% rests with the top ten. Sequencing used CD8+ T cells sorted from PBMCs, obtained around 2 years after vaccination. These receptors all stem from a man aged 50-75 years who received an inactivated influenza vaccine. Each CDR3 is given with its conserved first and last residue. A D gene is named only where the DNA matches it firmly. Clone sizes are given selectively: once, few, many, or a class where the clone is expanded.

D gene	V gene	clone size	J gene	CDR3 DNA	CDR3 protein
NA	TRBV3-1	many	TRBJ2-1	TGTGCCAGCAGCCATGAACCGGACGTATACAATGAGCAGTTCTTC	CASSHEPDVYNEQFF
TRBD1	TRBV6-1	many	TRBJ1-4	TGTGCCAGCAGTGACGGACAGGGCCTAGAACTGTTTTTT	CASSDGQGLELFF
NA	TRBV28	few	TRBJ1-4	TGTGCCAGCAGTTCTGGGCCTAATGAAAAACTGTTTTTT	CASSSGPNEKLFF
NA	TRBV5-1	few	TRBJ2-2	TGCGCCAGCAGCTCCGAGGGCGCCGGGGAGCTGTTTTTT	CASSSEGAGELFF
NA	TRBV10-3	NA	TRBJ2-1	TGTGCCATCAGGGGCTACAATGAGCAGTTCTTC	CAIRGYNEQFF
TRBD2	TRBV19	few	TRBJ2-2	TGTGCCAGTAGTCTTAGCGGGAGGGCCGTCGGGGAGCTGTTTTTT	CASSLSGRAVGELFF
TRBD1	TRBV25-1	NA	TRBJ2-5	TGTGCCAGCAGTGGGCCGCAGGGACAGGGCGGGGAGACCCAGTACTTC	CASSGPQGQGGETQYF
NA	TRBV4-1	once	TRBJ1-2	TGCGCCAGCAGCCAAGAGGCAGAAGATGGCTACACCTTC	CASSQEAEDGYTF
NA	TRBV28	few	TRBJ2-3	TGTGCCAGCAGTCCGCGGGGACCCTTCACAGATACGCAGTATTTT	CASSPRGPFTDTQYF
TRBD1	TRBV7-9	many	TRBJ2-7	TGTGCCAGCAGCTCCCGGGACAGAGCCTACGAGCAGTACTTC	CASSSRDRAYEQYF
NA	TRBV19	NA	TRBJ2-7	TGTGCCAGTAGTACCGAGAGACGGCGGAGCATCTACGAGCAGTACTTC	CASSTERRRSIYEQYF
TRBD1	TRBV7-9	NA	TRBJ1-1	TGTGCCAGCAGCTTAGGCAGGGGGCGCCCTGGGTTCACTGAAGCTTTCTTT	CASSLGRGRPGFTEAFF
NA	TRBV27	NA	TRBJ2-2	TGTGCCAGCAGTCCGGGGACCTTGGGAGCCGGGGAGCTGTTTTTT	CASSPGTLGAGELFF
NA	TRBV5-6	few	TRBJ2-7	TGTGCCAGCAGCTGGGAGTGGGCAGGGTTGTACGAGCAGTACTTC	CASSWEWAGLYEQYF
TRBD2	TRBV4-3	many	TRBJ2-5	TGCGCCAGCAGCCAAGATCCAGGACTAGAAGAGACCCAGTACTTC	CASSQDPGLEETQYF
NA	TRBV10-3	NA	TRBJ1-5	TGTGCCATCAGTGAGAACAGGGCGGGCAATCAGCCCCAGCATTTT	CAISENRAGNQPQHF
NA	TRBV4-3	NA	TRBJ1-4	TGCGCCAGCAGCCAAGGATCTTGGCAGAATAATGAAAAACTGTTTTTT	CASSQGSWQNNEKLFF
TRBD2	TRBV5-1	few	TRBJ2-1	TGCGCCAGCAGCTTGGTTTCCCCTAGCGGGGTGGGGGACCATGAGCAGTTCTTC	CASSLVSPSGVGDHEQFF
NA	TRBV11-2	NA	TRBJ2-1	TGTGCCAGCAGCCCCCCGCCCTTCGGGGCCAACAATGAGCAGTTCTTC	CASSPPPFGANNEQFF
NA	TRBV6-1	once	TRBJ2-1	TGTGCCAGCAGTGAGGGGCAGGGCAGGGAGCAGTTCTTC	CASSEGQGREQFF